This T cell receptor beta chain originates from a study of Ad26.COV2.S vaccination and SARS-CoV-2 variants. About the study: Intramuscularly, Ad26.COV2.S was given either once or twice, 56 days apart.

CDR1 LGHNA and CDR2 YSLEER come from the germline V gene. The CDR3 contains 18 residues. V shed 0 bases and J shed 2 bases, with 18 bases lying between them. Sample treatment: roughly 20 received Ad26.COV2.S at low or high dose, single or two shots; several received placebo; per-sample allocation not given. Day 63 after the first injection of vaccine or placebo was the sampling time. The assay was immunoSEQ multiplex PCR, and TCRdb's table has in-frame clones only and misses some. The sample records 300,000 to 350,000 clones, about 90% being singletons. This specimen was peripheral blood, taken in a trial of Ad26.COV2.S vaccine versus placebo. This clonotype was obtained from a person between 18 and 65 years old who received the Ad26.COV2.S COVID-19 vaccine or a placebo. This chain uses TRBV4-3 with TRBJ2-3; perhaps TRBD1 as D (5 bases). The CDR3 DNA is TGCGCCAGCAGCCAAGAAGTCCCGTGGCGGACAATCACAGATACGCAGTATTTT. It encodes CASSQEVPWRTITDTQYF.